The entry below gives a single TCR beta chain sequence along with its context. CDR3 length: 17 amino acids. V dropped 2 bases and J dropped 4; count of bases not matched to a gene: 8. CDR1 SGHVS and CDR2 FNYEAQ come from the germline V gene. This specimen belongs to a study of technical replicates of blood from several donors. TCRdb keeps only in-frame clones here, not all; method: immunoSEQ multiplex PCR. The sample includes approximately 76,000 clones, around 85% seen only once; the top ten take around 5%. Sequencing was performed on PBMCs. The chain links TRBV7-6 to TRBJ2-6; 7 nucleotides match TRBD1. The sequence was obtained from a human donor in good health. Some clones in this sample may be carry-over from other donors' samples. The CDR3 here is CASSLTMTGQGANVLTF. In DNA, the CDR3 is TGTGCCAGCAGCTTAACTATGACAGGGCAGGGGGCCAACGTCCTGACTTTC.